Described below is a single TCR beta chain sequence and its context. The data stem from a study of blood T cell repertoires in COVID-19. About the research overall: T cells, B-cell-depleted T cells, or PBMCs provided the cDNA or gDNA that served as material.

Assay used: immunoSEQ multiplex PCR; TCRdb lists only in-frame clones, some missing. The repertoire holds a few hundred thousand clones, with approximately 85% as singletons. All enrollees were roughly 18 to 100 years old and from 24 US areas. The CDR3 spans 13 residues. CDR1 and CDR2 (germline): MDHEN, SYDVKM. The ends were cut back, 3 bases at V and 5 bases at J, with 10 bases in the middle. J is TRBJ1-2 and V is TRBV28; possibly TRBD1 for D (5 bases). The TCR was taken from a man in his thirties or forties who had recovered from COVID-19. The specimen sequenced was PBMCs or T cells enriched from blood (not recorded which). CDR3 in amino acids: CASSFGGAYGYTF. Here the CDR3 DNA reads TGTGCCAGCAGTTTCGGGGGAGCGTATGGCTACACCTTC.